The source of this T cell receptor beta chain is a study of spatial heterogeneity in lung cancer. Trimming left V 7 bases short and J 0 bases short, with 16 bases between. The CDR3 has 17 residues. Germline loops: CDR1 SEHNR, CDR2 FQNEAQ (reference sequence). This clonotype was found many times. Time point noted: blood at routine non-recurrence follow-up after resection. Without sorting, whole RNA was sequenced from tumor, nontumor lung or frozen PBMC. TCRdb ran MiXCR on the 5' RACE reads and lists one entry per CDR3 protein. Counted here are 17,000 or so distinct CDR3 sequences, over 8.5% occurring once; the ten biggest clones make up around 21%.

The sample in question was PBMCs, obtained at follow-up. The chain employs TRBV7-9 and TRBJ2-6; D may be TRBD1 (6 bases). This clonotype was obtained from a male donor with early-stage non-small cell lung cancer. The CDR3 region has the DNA TGTGCCAGCACCGAGCCGGGACACCACTCTGGGGCCAACGTCCTGACTTTC. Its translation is CASTEPGHHSGANVLTF.